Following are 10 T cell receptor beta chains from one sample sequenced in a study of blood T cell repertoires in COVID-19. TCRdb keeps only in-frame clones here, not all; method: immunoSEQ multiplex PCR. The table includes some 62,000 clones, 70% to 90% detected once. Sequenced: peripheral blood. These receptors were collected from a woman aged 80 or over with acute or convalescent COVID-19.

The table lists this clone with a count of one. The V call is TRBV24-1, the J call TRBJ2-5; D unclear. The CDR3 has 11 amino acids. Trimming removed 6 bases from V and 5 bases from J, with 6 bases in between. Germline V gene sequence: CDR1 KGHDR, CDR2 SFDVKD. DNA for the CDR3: TGTGCCACCAGTAGGCGGGAGACCCAGTACTTC. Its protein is CATSRRETQYF.

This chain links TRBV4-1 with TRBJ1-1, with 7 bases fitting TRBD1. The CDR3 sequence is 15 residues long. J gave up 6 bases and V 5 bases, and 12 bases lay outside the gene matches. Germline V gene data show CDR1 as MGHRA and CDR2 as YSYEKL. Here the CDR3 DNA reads TGCGCCAGCAGCACCCGGGACAGTCTCCGTGCTGAAGCTTTCTTT. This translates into CASSTRDSLRAEAFF.

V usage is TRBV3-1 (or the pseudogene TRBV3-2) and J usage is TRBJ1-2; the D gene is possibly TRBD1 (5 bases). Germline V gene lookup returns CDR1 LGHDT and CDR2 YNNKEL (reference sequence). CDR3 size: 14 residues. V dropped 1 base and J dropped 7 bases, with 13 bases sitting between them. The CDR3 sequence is CASSQGNQGTGYTF. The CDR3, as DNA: TGTGCCAGCAGCCAAGGGAATCAGGGCACTGGCTACACCTTC.

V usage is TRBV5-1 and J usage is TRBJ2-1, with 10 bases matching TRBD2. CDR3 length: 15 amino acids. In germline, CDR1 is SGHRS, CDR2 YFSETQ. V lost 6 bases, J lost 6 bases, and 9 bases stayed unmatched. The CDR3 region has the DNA TGCGCCAGCAACCAAGATAGCGGGAGGACCAATGAGCAGTTCTTC. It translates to CASNQDSGRTNEQFF.

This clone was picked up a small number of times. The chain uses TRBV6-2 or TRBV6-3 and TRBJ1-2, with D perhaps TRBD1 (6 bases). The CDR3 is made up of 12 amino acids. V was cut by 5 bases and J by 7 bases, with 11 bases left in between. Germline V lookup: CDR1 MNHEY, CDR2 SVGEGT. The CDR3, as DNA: TGTGCCAGCAGTGCCGAAGGGGGTGGCTACACCTTC. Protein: CASSAEGGGYTF.

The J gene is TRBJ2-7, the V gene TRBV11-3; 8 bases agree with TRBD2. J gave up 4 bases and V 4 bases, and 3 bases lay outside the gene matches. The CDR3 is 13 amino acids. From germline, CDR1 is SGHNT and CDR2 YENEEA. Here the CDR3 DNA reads TGTGCCAGCAGCTATTTAGCGGGGTACGAGCAGTACTTC. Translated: CASSYLAGYEQYF.

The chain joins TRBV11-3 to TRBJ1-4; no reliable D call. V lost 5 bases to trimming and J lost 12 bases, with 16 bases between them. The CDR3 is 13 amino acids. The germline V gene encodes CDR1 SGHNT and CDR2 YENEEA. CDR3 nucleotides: TGTGCCAGCAGCCCTGGTCCGGGGAGGGAACTGTTTTTT. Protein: CASSPGPGRELFF.

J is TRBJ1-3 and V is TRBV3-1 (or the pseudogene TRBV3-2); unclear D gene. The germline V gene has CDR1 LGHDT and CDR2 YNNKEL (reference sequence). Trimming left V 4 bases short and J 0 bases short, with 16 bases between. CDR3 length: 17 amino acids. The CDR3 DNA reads TGTGCCAGCAGCCCAGTAAGTCCAGCAGGCTCTGGAAACACCATATATTTT. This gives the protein CASSPVSPAGSGNTIYF.

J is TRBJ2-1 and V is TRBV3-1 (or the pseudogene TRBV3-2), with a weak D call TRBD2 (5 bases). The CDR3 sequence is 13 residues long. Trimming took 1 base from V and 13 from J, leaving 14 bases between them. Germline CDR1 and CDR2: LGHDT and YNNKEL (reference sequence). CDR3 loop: CASSQAGGGAQFF. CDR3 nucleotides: TGTGCCAGCAGCCAAGCCGGAGGCGGAGCTCAGTTCTTC.

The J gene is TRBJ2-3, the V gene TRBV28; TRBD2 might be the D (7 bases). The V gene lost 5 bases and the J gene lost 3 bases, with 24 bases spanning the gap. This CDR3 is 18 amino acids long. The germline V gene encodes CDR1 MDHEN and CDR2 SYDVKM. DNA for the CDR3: TGTGCCAGCAGTCCGGCAGGAGCCCGGGGGGCGAGTACAGATACGCAGTATTTT. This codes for CASSPAGARGASTDTQYF. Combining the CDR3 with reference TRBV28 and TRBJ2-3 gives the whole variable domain DVKVTQSSRYLVKRTGEKVFLECVQDMDHENMFWYRQDPGLGLRLIYFSYDVKMKEKGDIPEGYSVSREKKERFSLILESASTNQTSMYLCASSPAGARGASTDTQYFGPGTRLTVL.